Below, 32 T cell receptor beta chains from the same sample are listed, as sequenced in a study of neurological immune-mediated disorders. TCRdb passed the 5' RACE reads through MiXCR, listing each CDR3 protein once. The data show about 21,000 distinct CDR3 sequences, with around 6% seen just once and 45% held by the top ten. The source material was CD8+ T cells from blood. The receptors come from a man aged 18 to 35 in good health.

This clonotype was recorded at least ten times. V is TRBV20-1 and J is TRBJ2-7; D is perhaps TRBD2 (5 bases). This CDR3 region has 14 residues. V shed 3 bases and J shed 7 bases, with 19 bases lying between them. Germline values: CDR1 DFQATT, CDR2 SNEGSKA (reference sequence). In nucleotides, the CDR3 is TGCAGTGCTAGGACATGGCTAGCCGGTGGGGAGCAGTACTTC. Protein sequence: CSARTWLAGGEQYF.

This clonotype was counted ten times or more. The chain carries TRBV21-1 and TRBJ2-7; the table's D call of TRBD1 was not tested on the DNA. TRBV21-1 is described as a pseudogene. CDR3 length: 15 amino acids. The CDR3 reads CASSKAGRGVHEQYF. Here the CDR3 DNA reads TGTGCCAGCAGCAAAGCGGGCAGGGGAGTGCACGAGCAGTACTTC.

By its share, this clonotype is medium-sized. The chain carries TRBV5-5 and TRBJ2-3, with D unclear. The CDR3 contains 17 residues. Looked up from germline, CDR1 is SGHKS and CDR2 is YYEKEE (reference sequence). V lost 4 bases, J lost 3 bases, and 21 bases lay in between. CDR3: CASSLGPDPKVTDTQYF. As DNA, the CDR3 is TGTGCCAGCAGCCTAGGCCCGGACCCAAAAGTTACAGATACGCAGTATTTT.

This clonotype was found many times. This rearrangement joins TRBV4-2 to TRBJ2-1, with 8 bases matching TRBD2. The CDR3 consists of 17 residues. From germline, CDR1 is LGHNA and CDR2 YNFKEQ. The junction had 10 bases not matched to a gene; V was cut back by 1 base and J by 5 bases. The CDR3 DNA reads as TGTGCCAGCAGCCAAGCCGTACTAGCGGACCATAACAATGAGCAGTTCTTC. Translated, it gives CASSQAVLADHNNEQFF.

This clonotype was seen repeatedly, ten times or more. The gene calls are TRBV7-2 and TRBJ2-3; 7 bases are a match to TRBD1. The CDR3 has 18 amino acids. The ends lost 5 bases at V and 1 base at J; junction bases unmatched: 15. Germline CDR1 and CDR2: SGHTA and FQGNSA. CDR3 residues: CASSPLSRRQGRTDTQYF. DNA for the CDR3: TGTGCCAGCAGCCCCCTATCCAGAAGACAGGGTCGCACAGATACGCAGTATTTT.

This clonotype was counted at least ten times. The CDR3 here is CASSSPRTGRLNTEAFF. CDR3 DNA sequence: TGTGCCAGCAGCAGCCCAAGGACAGGGCGGTTGAACACTGAAGCTTTCTTT. This chain links TRBV7-2 with TRBJ1-1, with TRBD1 identical over 8 bases. This CDR3 contains 17 residues. Germline CDR1 SGHTA, CDR2 FQGNSA. V shed 5 bases, J shed 0 bases, and the junction held 11 bases outside the gene matches.

At least ten counts were recorded for this clonotype. The chain employs TRBV20-1 and TRBJ1-2; TRBD1 is a possible D gene (5 bases). With 6 bases removed from V and 0 bases from J, the gap between germline ends came to 11 bases. The CDR3 covers 13 residues. Germline V gene sequence: CDR1 DFQATT, CDR2 SNEGSKA (reference sequence). CDR3 sequence (DNA): TGCAGTGCGTGGGGCTTTTCTAACTATGGCTACACCTTC. This encodes CSAWGFSNYGYTF.

In its sample, this clonotype was seen a few times. The CDR3 sequence is CASSLGYSYEQYF. For the CDR3, the DNA is TGTGCCAGCAGCTTAGGTTACAGCTACGAGCAGTACTTC. The genes are TRBV7-9 and TRBJ2-7; the D is unclear. V was shortened by 1 base and J by 3 bases, with 7 bases between the two germline ends. Germline V gives CDR1 SEHNR, CDR2 FQNEAQ (reference sequence). There are 13 residues in the CDR3.

This clonotype was picked up many times. This rearrangement joins TRBV5-6 to TRBJ1-5; weak D call: TRBD1 (6 bases). Germline V gives CDR1 SGHDT, CDR2 YYEEEE. CDR3 length: 16 residues. V lost 3 bases and J lost 0, with 13 bases in between. The CDR3 sequence: CASSSRRGLSNQPQHF. CDR3 DNA sequence: TGTGCCAGCAGCTCCCGCCGGGGGCTTAGCAATCAGCCCCAGCATTTT.

This clonotype was picked up many times. In DNA, the CDR3 is TGCGCCAGCAGCTTGGGGCCTTCCGACCCAGCCACAGACCAGCGGCGGACCTACGAGCAGTACTTC. Protein product: CASSLGPSDPATDQRRTYEQYF. This rearrangement joins TRBV5-1 to TRBJ2-7; a weak D match, TRBD2 (5 bases). Germline assignment: CDR1 SGHRS and CDR2 YFSETQ. This CDR3 is built from 22 residues. V lost 0 bases and J lost 2, with 33 bases in between.

This clonotype was seen many times. The chain carries TRBV20-1 and TRBJ2-7; maybe TRBD1 (5 bases). Germline CDR1 reads DFQATT; CDR2 reads SNEGSKA (reference sequence). The V end was cut by 0 bases, the J end by 0 bases, with 15 bases between. The CDR3 spans 16 residues. The CDR3 sequence is CSARDELGRRSYEQYF. CDR3 nucleotide sequence: TGCAGTGCTAGAGATGAATTGGGGCGACGCTCCTACGAGCAGTACTTC.

In the case of this clonotype: Being one base from a much bigger clone, this may be a read error. The chain joins TRBV11-2 to TRBJ1-1; no definite D call. V lost 5 bases and J lost 2, with 18 bases in between. The CDR3 has 16 amino acids. In germline, CDR1 is SGHAT, CDR2 FQNNGV. This CDR3 reads CASSRVKRGLNTEAFF. The CDR3, as DNA: TGTGCCAGCAGCCGAGTCAAGAGAGGGCTTAACACTGAAGCTTTCTTT. Full variable domain (outside the CDR3, taken from reference TRBV11-2 and TRBJ1-1): EAGVAQSPRYKIIEKRQSVAFWCNPISGHATLYWYQQILGQGPKLLIQFQNNGVVDDSQLPKDRFSAERLKGVDSTLKIQPAKLEDSAVYLCASSRVKRGLNTEAFFGQGTRLTVV.

This clonotype appeared many times. The chain uses TRBV12-3 or TRBV12-4 and TRBJ2-5; the D is unclear. The CDR3 runs 13 residues. Trimming cost V 2 bases and J 4 bases, with 8 bases left between them. The CDR3 DNA follows: TGTGCCAGCAGTTTACCGGCAGCAGAGACCCAGTACTTC. Protein sequence: CASSLPAAETQYF.

This clonotype was picked up many times. The chain joins TRBV6-5 to TRBJ2-7; D is uncertain. This CDR3 region has 13 residues. Germline loops: CDR1 MNHEY, CDR2 SVGAGI. Trimming took off 6 bases at V and 6 bases at J, with 15 bases between the two ends. The DNA for the CDR3 is TGTGCCAGCAGCCTACGGACCTCGGGCGAGCAGTACTTC. The encoded protein is CASSLRTSGEQYF.

This clonotype was seen repeatedly, ten times or more. This may come from a read error, since a much larger clone is one base off. V usage is TRBV4-3 and J usage is TRBJ1-1; 8 bases line up with TRBD1. Germline V gene sequence: CDR1 LGHNA, CDR2 YSLEER. The CDR3 runs to 14 residues. The CDR3 bases are TGCGCCAGCAACCAAGGACAGGGTATCACTGAAGCTTTCTTT. It specifies CASNQGQGITEAFF.

This clonotype was detected many times. V and J are TRBV7-9 and TRBJ2-5; a weak D match, TRBD1 (5 bases). The V end lost 0 bases, the J end lost 1 base, and 9 bases lay between the germline ends. Germline V lookup: CDR1 SEHNR, CDR2 FQNEAQ (reference sequence). There are 15 residues in the CDR3. CDR3 DNA sequence: TGTGCCAGCAGCTTAGCAGGCAGGGCCCAAGAGACCCAGTACTTC. This codes for CASSLAGRAQETQYF.

This clonotype was counted ten times or more. The chain joins TRBV25-1 to TRBJ2-7; possibly TRBD2 for D (5 bases). CDR3 length equals 11 residues. V lost 4 bases to trimming and J lost 6 bases, with 7 bases between them. Germline loops: CDR1 MGHDK, CDR2 SYGVNS. CDR3 residues: CASSAGSEQYF. The CDR3 region has the DNA TGTGCCAGCAGTGCGGGGTCCGAGCAGTACTTC.

This clonotype was seen many times. V and J are TRBV14 and TRBJ1-1; the D is unclear. The V and J ends lost 0 bases and 2 bases respectively, with 10 bases between them. The CDR3 extends over 15 amino acids. The germline V gene has CDR1 SGHDN and CDR2 FVKESK. CDR3 sequence (DNA): TGTGCCAGCAGCCAAGATGCTCGATTAAACACTGAAGCTTTCTTT. Translation: CASSQDARLNTEAFF.

There are many counts of this clonotype. The J gene is TRBJ2-1, the V gene TRBV12-3 or TRBV12-4; 7 bases agree with TRBD1. This CDR3 spans 15 amino acids. V gave up 3 bases and J gave up 1 base; unmatched junction bases: 3. The CDR3 DNA is TGTGCCAGCAGTTTCTACAGGGGTTCCTACAATGAGCAGTTCTTC. It is translated as CASSFYRGSYNEQFF.

There are many counts of this clonotype. The chain joins TRBV5-1 to TRBJ2-6; D uncertain. The CDR3 is made up of 18 amino acids. In germline, CDR1 is SGHRS, CDR2 YFSETQ. V was trimmed by 0 bases and J by 0 bases, leaving 13 bases between them. The CDR3 nucleotides are TGCGCCAGCAGCTTGGTCGGCCTCCCACCCTCTGGGGCCAACGTCCTGACTTTC. Its translation: CASSLVGLPPSGANVLTF.

This clonotype was counted many times. V usage is TRBV6-1 and J usage is TRBJ2-2; TRBD2 is a possible D gene (6 bases). The V end was cut by 8 bases, the J end by 5 bases, with 21 bases between. Germline V gene lookup returns CDR1 MNHNS and CDR2 SASEGT. The CDR3 covers 16 residues. The CDR3 nucleotides read TGTGCCAGCGGGGAGACTGTCCGCCGGGGGACCGGGGAGCTGTTTTTT. It is translated as CASGETVRRGTGELFF.

Many counts were recorded for this clonotype. V is TRBV12-3 or TRBV12-4 and J is TRBJ2-5, with TRBD1 matching over 7 bases. V shed 6 bases, J shed 1 base, and the junction held 8 bases outside the gene matches. The CDR3 consists of 15 residues. The CDR3 reads CASSATTGSQETQYF. CDR3 nucleotide sequence: TGTGCCAGCAGCGCGACGACAGGGAGCCAAGAGACCCAGTACTTC.

This clonotype has ten or more counts. The chain joins TRBV12-3 or TRBV12-4 to TRBJ2-7; D ambiguous. This CDR3 is 13 amino acids long. V shed 5 bases and J shed 2 bases, with 10 bases lying between them. The CDR3 nucleotides are TGTGCCAGCAGTCCCCCTCGCGCCTACGAGCAGTACTTC. It yields the protein CASSPPRAYEQYF.

The table lists this clonotype with many counts. The chain employs TRBV4-1 and TRBJ2-6; 11 bases match TRBD1. Trimming cost V 3 bases and J 4 bases; bases outside gene matches: 11. The CDR3 loop spans 19 amino acids. Germline V gene data show CDR1 as MGHRA and CDR2 as YSYEKL. In nucleotides, the CDR3 is TGCGCCAGCAGCCAGACTGCCGGGACAGGGGGGCAAGGGGCCAACGTCCTGACTTTC. This translates into CASSQTAGTGGQGANVLTF.

This clonotype was recorded many times. This chain joins TRBV5-1 and TRBJ1-1, with 7 bases that match TRBD1. The V gene's germline CDR1 is SGHRS and CDR2 YFSETQ. This CDR3 has 14 amino acids. V shed 5 bases and J 3 bases; nucleotides not matched to a gene: 7. CDR3 nucleotide sequence: TGCGCCAGCAGTTCGTCAGGGGGATACACTGAAGCTTTCTTT. Protein: CASSSSGGYTEAFF.

This clonotype was counted ten times or more. CDR3 DNA: TGTGCCAGCAGCCAACAACAGGGCGGGGGGGTATATCGCAATCAGCCCCAGCATTTT. It translates to CASSQQQGGGVYRNQPQHF. The chain uses TRBV7-8 and TRBJ1-5; a possible D gene is TRBD1 (6 bases). CDR1 is SGHVS, CDR2 FQNEAQ, per germline. CDR3 size: 19 residues. Trimming shortened V by 5 bases and J by 2 bases, and 25 bases separated the two germline ends.

Many counts were recorded for this clonotype. This chain links TRBV10-3 with TRBJ2-3, with D possibly TRBD2 on 6 matching bases. There are 12 residues in the CDR3. Germline CDR1 ENHRY, CDR2 SYGVKD. The V end lost 11 bases, the J end lost 1 base, and 10 bases lay between the germline ends. CDR3 coding DNA: TGTGCCTCCGGGGAGGGCACAGATACGCAGTATTTT. It codes for CASGEGTDTQYF.

This clonotype was seen at least ten times. The V call is TRBV6-4, the J call TRBJ2-3; D is perhaps TRBD2 (6 bases). The CDR3 has 15 amino acids. Trimming left V 5 bases short and J 3 bases short, with 15 bases between. Germline V CDR1 and CDR2: MRHNA, SNTAGT. CDR3 sequence (DNA): TGTGCCAGCAGTCGGCTCGGGGGTGGGACAGATACGCAGTATTTT. Translation: CASSRLGGGTDTQYF.

In its sample, this clonotype was seen many times. The chain joins TRBV27 to TRBJ2-7, with TRBD1 identical over 9 bases. The V gene's germline CDR1 is MNHEY and CDR2 SMNVEV (reference sequence). Trimming cost V 3 bases and J 4 bases; bases outside gene matches: 4. The CDR3 has 14 amino acids. CDR3 nucleotides: TGTGCCAGCAGTTTTACACAGGGGGCTTACGAGCAGTACTTC. Translating it yields CASSFTQGAYEQYF.

The table lists this clonotype with many counts. The rearrangement links TRBV5-6 to TRBJ2-1; D is undetermined. CDR1 SGHDT and CDR2 YYEEEE come from the germline V gene. The CDR3 length is 12 residues. The germline V and J ends were trimmed by 4 bases and 3 bases, with 5 bases remaining between them. The CDR3 spells CASSKSYNEQFF. The CDR3 DNA reads TGTGCCAGCAGCAAGAGCTACAATGAGCAGTTCTTC.

This clonotype has a count of ten or more. V gene TRBV4-3 combines with J gene TRBJ1-4; no definite D call. Germline V gene lookup returns CDR1 LGHNA and CDR2 YSLEER. The CDR3 is 15 amino acids. Trimming removed 4 bases at V and 3 bases at J, with 12 bases between. The CDR3 nucleotides read TGCGCCAGCAGCCGAGGCGAGGCTCCTAATGAAAAACTGTTTTTT. This gives the protein CASSRGEAPNEKLFF.

At least ten counts were recorded for this clonotype. The V gene is TRBV4-2, the J gene TRBJ2-7; 11 bases are a match to TRBD2. The CDR3 loop spans 15 amino acids. Trimming at V came to 4 bases and at J to 3 bases, leaving 5 bases not matched to a gene. Germline V lookup: CDR1 LGHNA, CDR2 YNFKEQ. The CDR3 reads CASSPRLAGYYEQYF. CDR3 nucleotide sequence: TGTGCCAGCAGCCCCCGACTAGCGGGATACTACGAGCAGTACTTC.